A selection of T cell receptor beta chains follows, all from one sample in a study of shared clonotypes between healthy human individuals. The table came from immunoSEQ multiplex PCR; TCRdb's copy has only in-frame clones and leaves some out. The data contain over 2,000,000 clones, around 95% of them singletons. Material for sequencing was naive CD8+ T cells from PBMCs. These receptors all come from a man aged 18 to 30 in good health. Some clones in this sample may be carry-over from other donors' samples. Each CDR3 is given with its conserved first and last residue.

13	TRBJ2-7	TRBV9	CASSVAGYGEQYF
15	TRBJ2-7	TRBV7-9	CASSLPGRIYYEQYF
15	TRBJ1-5	TRBV28	CASSLYGLSGQPQHF
12	TRBJ1-2	TRBV27	CATRDRGDGYTF
15	TRBJ2-3	TRBV16	CASSQPRQGSDTQYF
21	TRBJ2-2	TRBV28	CASSFGTGGLAGASNTGELFF
18	TRBJ2-6	TRBV4-1	CASSPRTPINSGANVLTF
15	TRBJ2-2	TRBV30	CAWNWGRSYTGELFF
13	TRBJ2-1	TRBV27	CASISGPPGEQFF
15	TRBJ1-1	TRBV7-2	CASSWRKGMNTEAFF
15	TRBJ2-5	TRBV19	CASSISTGREETQYF
13	TRBJ1-1	TRBV1	CTSGQGRGTEAFF
16	TRBJ1-2	TRBV6-1	CASSGPWDRWIYGYTF
13	TRBJ2-5	TRBV28	CASSPPAGETQYF
14	TRBJ2-5	TRBV7-2	CASRDRSRTETQYF
15	TRBJ1-1	TRBV28	CASSPLGNLNTEAFF